Each of the 18 T cell receptor beta chains below was sequenced from the same sample in a study of CD8 T cells in Susac syndrome. Reverse transcription of roughly 0.45 to 1 ug RNA was carried out with random hexamers. TCRdb analysed the immunoSEQ multiplex PCR reads with MiXCR anew, one entry per CDR3 protein. The profile covers roughly 120,000 distinct CDR3 sequences, with around 94% appearing a single time and roughly 0.087% taken by the ten largest. The sequenced sample was CD4+ T cells from PBMCs. These receptors were obtained from a human donor in good health.

The J gene is TRBJ1-4, the V gene TRBV7-9, with D hard to call. This CDR3 is 15 amino acids long. The V end lost 3 bases, the J end lost 7 bases, and 15 bases lay between the germline ends. Germline loops: CDR1 SEHNR, CDR2 FQNEAQ (reference sequence). The CDR3 DNA reads TGTGCCAGCAGCTTCCGCCAAACCTCTGGTGAAAAACTGTTTTTT. Protein sequence: CASSFRQTSGEKLFF.

J is TRBJ1-1 and V is TRBV29-1, with a possible D match to TRBD1 (5 bases). Trimming took 7 bases from V and 3 from J, leaving 9 bases between them. This CDR3 contains 11 residues. Germline V gene lookup returns CDR1 SQVTM and CDR2 ANQGSEA. The CDR3 loop reads CSARGDTEAFF. Here the CDR3 DNA reads TGCAGCGCGAGAGGGGACACTGAAGCTTTCTTT.

The rearrangement joins TRBV7-9 to TRBJ2-7; D gene ambiguous. Per the germline V gene, CDR1 is SEHNR and CDR2 is FQNEAQ (reference sequence). V lost 4 bases to trimming and J lost 0 bases, with 16 bases between them. The CDR3 extends over 16 amino acids. CDR3 residues: CASSWTSGGSSYEQYF. The CDR3, as DNA: TGTGCCAGCAGCTGGACCTCGGGCGGAAGCTCCTACGAGCAGTACTTC. Supplemented by reference TRBV7-9 and TRBJ2-7, the full variable domain reads DTGVSQNPRHKITKRGQNVTFRCDPISEHNRLYWYRQTLGQGPEFLTYFQNEAQLEKSRLLSDRFSAERPKGSFSTLEIQRTEQGDSAMYLCASSWTSGGSSYEQYFGPGTRLTVT.

V and J are TRBV15 and TRBJ2-1; maybe TRBD2 (6 bases). The CDR3 runs 15 residues. Trimming took off 0 bases at V and 10 bases at J, with 16 bases between the two ends. Germline V gene lookup returns CDR1 LNHNV and CDR2 YYDKDF (reference sequence). CDR3 residues: CATSRDLSGLEEQFF. The CDR3 region has the DNA TGTGCCACCAGCAGAGATTTAAGCGGGCTGGAGGAGCAGTTCTTC.

To note about this clonotype: The junction differs from germline at one of its ends, possibly a read error. V and J are TRBV7-7 and TRBJ2-1; 10 bases are a match to TRBD2. Germline CDR1 is SSHAT and CDR2 is FNYEAQ (reference sequence). The CDR3 is 15 amino acids. CDR3 coding DNA: TGTGCTAGCAGCCCAGCGGGAGGGACCTACAATGAGCAGTTCTTC. It encodes CASSPAGGTYNEQFF.

The chain joins TRBV19 to TRBJ2-5, with 9 bases aligning to TRBD2. V lost 2 bases to trimming and J lost 1 base; unmatched junction nucleotides: 5. Germline V gene data show CDR1 as LNHDA and CDR2 as SQIVND (reference sequence). The CDR3 runs 16 residues. The CDR3 DNA is TGTGCCAGTAGTATAAGAACTAGCGGGCTCCAAGAGACCCAGTACTTC. Protein product: CASSIRTSGLQETQYF.

V gene TRBV7-2 combines with J gene TRBJ2-1, with D maybe TRBD2 (5 bases). With 6 bases removed from V and 9 bases from J, the gap between germline ends came to 15 bases. Germline CDR1 and CDR2: SGHTA and FQGNSA. The CDR3 spans 13 residues. CDR3 sequence (DNA): TGTGCCAGCAGGTTTACTAGTTACGGTGAGCAGTTCTTC. This gives the protein CASRFTSYGEQFF.

The CDR3 nucleotides read TGCAGTGCTAGAGATCGACGGGACAGCACCTACGAGCAGTACTTC. Its protein is CSARDRRDSTYEQYF. V gene TRBV20-1 combines with J gene TRBJ2-7; TRBD1 matches 7 bases. CDR1 is DFQATT and CDR2 is SNEGSKA in the germline V gene (reference sequence). CDR3 length: 15 amino acids. V lost 0 bases to trimming and J lost 2 bases; unmatched junction nucleotides: 7.

CDR3 amino acids: CSVALDTSSYEQYF. CDR3 DNA: TGCAGCGTAGCCTTGGACACAAGCTCCTACGAGCAGTACTTC. The V and J genes are TRBV29-1 and TRBJ2-7, with D maybe TRBD1 (5 bases). The CDR3 runs to 14 residues. Germline V gene sequence: CDR1 SQVTM, CDR2 ANQGSEA. The V end was cut by 6 bases, the J end by 0 bases, with 15 bases between.

The gene calls are TRBV10-3 and TRBJ2-3; 9 bases map to TRBD2. The germline gives CDR1 ENHRY, CDR2 SYGVKD. V was pared by 7 bases and J by 5 bases, with 10 bases of the junction left unmatched. The CDR3 is 15 amino acids. The CDR3, as DNA: TGTGCCATCACCCCGGCGGGAGGGCCGGGAGATACGCAGTATTTT. It encodes CAITPAGGPGDTQYF.

The chain employs TRBV4-1 and TRBJ2-3; D ambiguous. This CDR3 has 15 residues. Germline assignment: CDR1 MGHRA and CDR2 YSYEKL. V was shortened by 1 base and J by 8 bases, with 16 bases between the two germline ends. DNA of the CDR3: TGCGCCAGCAGCCAAGCTGAGGACCCGTACGCTACGCAGTATTTT. The encoded protein is CASSQAEDPYATQYF.

The chain carries TRBV20-1 and TRBJ1-1; possible D gene TRBD1, 5 bases. CDR3 length: 17 residues. Germline V lookup: CDR1 DFQATT, CDR2 SNEGSKA (reference sequence). V lost 1 base and J lost 4, with 22 bases in between. The CDR3 loop reads CSARAGVGVRAFTEAFF. DNA for the CDR3: TGCAGTGCTAGAGCGGGGGTGGGGGTTCGAGCGTTCACTGAAGCTTTCTTT.

The V and J genes are TRBV19 and TRBJ2-1; D ambiguous. CDR1 is LNHDA, CDR2 SQIVND, per germline (reference sequence). The CDR3 loop spans 12 amino acids. V lost 4 bases and J lost 7, with 8 bases in between. This CDR3 reads CASSTQSNEQFF. The CDR3 coding sequence is TGTGCCAGTAGTACCCAGAGTAATGAGCAGTTCTTC. Full variable domain (missing parts from reference TRBV19 and TRBJ2-1): DGGITQSPKYLFRKEGQNVTLSCEQNLNHDAMYWYRQDPGQGLRLIYYSQIVNDFQKGDIAEGYSVSREKKESFPLTVTSAQKNPTAFYLCASSTQSNEQFFGPGTRLTVL.

This chain joins TRBV20-1 and TRBJ2-2, with 9 bases that match TRBD2. Germline loops: CDR1 DFQATT, CDR2 SNEGSKA (reference sequence). CDR3 length: 13 amino acids. Trimming took 7 bases from V and 6 from J; bases not matched to a gene: 6. The CDR3 is CSGREGSAGELFF. CDR3 sequence (DNA): TGCAGTGGGCGGGAGGGAAGTGCCGGGGAGCTGTTTTTT.

The V call is TRBV3-1, the J call TRBJ1-2; D is unresolved. The V and J ends lost 0 bases and 7 bases respectively, with 3 bases between them. From germline, CDR1 is LGHDT and CDR2 YNNKEL (reference sequence). The CDR3 is 11 amino acids. CDR3 nucleotide sequence: TGTGCCAGCAGCCAAGAACTTGGCTACACCTTC. Translation gives CASSQELGYTF.

This chain connects TRBV20-1 to TRBJ1-1; possible D gene TRBD1, 5 bases. The V end lost 2 bases, the J end lost 3 bases, and 13 bases lay between the germline ends. Germline lookup yields CDR1 DFQATT and CDR2 SNEGSKA (reference sequence). The CDR3 has 14 amino acids. Written as DNA, the CDR3 is TGCAGTGCTAGACAGGGACGGAGGCACACTGAAGCTTTCTTT. Residues: CSARQGRRHTEAFF.

The chain is built from TRBV20-1 and TRBJ2-3; D is possibly TRBD2 (5 bases). Trimming shortened V by 1 base and J by 4 bases, and 12 bases separated the two germline ends. This CDR3 has 14 amino acids. Germline CDR1 and CDR2: DFQATT and SNEGSKA (reference sequence). Here the CDR3 reads CSARAPKEADTQYF. DNA of the CDR3: TGCAGTGCTAGAGCTCCCAAGGAGGCAGATACGCAGTATTTT.

This clonotype has only one observation. This chain uses TRBV30 with TRBJ2-5; D not certain. Germline CDR1 is GTSNPN and CDR2 is SVGIG (reference sequence). This CDR3 is built from 13 residues. V shed 5 bases and J shed 1 base, with 11 bases lying between them. CDR3 protein: CAWGPVVQETQYF. Here the CDR3 DNA reads TGTGCCTGGGGGCCGGTTGTCCAAGAGACCCAGTACTTC.